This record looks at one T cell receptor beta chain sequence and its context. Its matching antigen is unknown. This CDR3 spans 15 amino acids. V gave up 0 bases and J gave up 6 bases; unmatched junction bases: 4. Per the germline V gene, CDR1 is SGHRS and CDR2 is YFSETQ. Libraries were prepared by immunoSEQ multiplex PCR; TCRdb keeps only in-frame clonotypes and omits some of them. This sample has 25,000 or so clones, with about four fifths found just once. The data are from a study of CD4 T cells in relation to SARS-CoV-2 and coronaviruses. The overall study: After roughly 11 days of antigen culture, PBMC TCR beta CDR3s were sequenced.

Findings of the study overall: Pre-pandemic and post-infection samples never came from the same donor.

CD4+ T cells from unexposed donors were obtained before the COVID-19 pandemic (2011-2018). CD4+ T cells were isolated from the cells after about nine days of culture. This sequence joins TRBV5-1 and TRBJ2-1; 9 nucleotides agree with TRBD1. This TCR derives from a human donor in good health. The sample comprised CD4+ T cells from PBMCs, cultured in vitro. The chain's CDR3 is CASSLAGQGINEQFF. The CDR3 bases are TGCGCCAGCAGCTTGGCGGGACAGGGTATCAATGAGCAGTTCTTC. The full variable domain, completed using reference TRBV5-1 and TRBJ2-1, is KAGVTQTPRYLIKTRGQQVTLSCSPISGHRSVSWYQQTPGQGLQFLFEYFSETQRNKGNFPGRFSGRQFSNSRSEMNVSTLELGDSALYLCASSLAGQGINEQFFGPGTRLTVL.